This T cell receptor (beta chain) was retrieved from a study of T cell repertoires in cytomegalovirus infection. This clonotype was observed at least ten times. Antigen specificity is unknown. TCRdb itself ran the reads through MiXCR, one entry per CDR3 protein. This sample has roughly 230,000 distinct CDR3 sequences; more than 15% occur once, and the top ten carry about half. CDR3 length equals 15 residues. Germline values: CDR1 SEHNR, CDR2 FQNEAQ (reference sequence). V lost 5 bases and J 2 bases, leaving 14 bases between the germline ends. Whole-study findings and limits: Ex vivo responses were dominated by HLA-C-restricted CMV-specific TCR beta clonotypes.

This TCR derives from a human donor in good health (CMV status not recorded). Some clones in this sample may be carry-over from other donors' samples. V is TRBV7-9 and J is TRBJ2-3; maybe TRBD1 (5 bases). Input material: CD8+ T cells from PBMCs. Here the CDR3 DNA reads TGTGCCAGCAGCCCCCCAGGGCGTTCCACAGATACGCAGTATTTT. As protein: CASSPPGRSTDTQYF.